Described below is a single T cell receptor beta chain sequence and its context. Its cognate antigen has yet to be identified. The record has no base qualities; no much larger clone is one base away. CDR1 and CDR2, looked up from the germline V gene, are SGHRS and YFSETQ. Deletion took 3 bases off V and 4 bases off J, with a span of 10 bases between the germline ends. Measured from the cysteine to the phenylalanine, the CDR3 is 14 residues long. Of the read, only the CDR3 DNA is kept; its 42 bases are in frame from base 1. This specimen comes from a study of early stage breast cancer tumors listed by TCRdb under 2017. For context, the study as a whole: Of the 15 or so invasive breast tumors, 12 to 13 were found to be estrogen receptor-positive, progesterone receptor-positive and HER2-negative. Of the roughly twelve ER+/PR+/HER2- tumors, eight were classified as invasive ductal carcinomas and four as invasive lobular carcinomas. Across all samples, 2 million to 3 million templates representing around 1 million unique clonotypes were detected. The average read coverage per sample was roughly 10-fold. Results and caveats for the whole study, not just this receptor: About 2.5-fold higher T cell density and higher clonality were observed in tumors than in adjacent normal breast tissue. Repertoires from blood resembled normal breast more closely than tumor, and using blood as a reference for each tissue separated tumor from normal in about 85% of the 16 patients. Enriched TCRB sequences shared across patients were found to be mostly commonly generated sequences that were unlikely to play an important role in the tumor microenvironment. Analysis by tumor subtype was prevented by the small cohort size. Bulk genomic DNA sequencing of unsorted cells missed chain pairing and functional markers such as CD4, CD8 and FOXP3.

Each sample was amplified in two independent genomic DNA replicates, using approximately 0.5 ug for blood and approximately 1.4 ug for tumor or normal breast. Following the manufacturer's instructions, the ImmunoSeq Intro kit was used to carry out TCRB sequencing on genomic DNA. The multiplex PCR ran for roughly 31 cycles using proprietary primers and spike-in control sequences for absolute quantification. Single-end 150-bp reads were used to sequence an 87-bp fragment spanning the CDR3 and the flanking V and J genes. Each lane of an Illumina MiSeq running version 3.0 chemistry carried seven multiplexed samples, with two replicates apiece. The authors processed their data as follows. Raw data were processed by the vendor's proprietary pipeline, with both replicates merged into one result per sample. Clonotypes were defined as productive rearrangements sharing the V-gene family, CDR3 amino acid sequence and J-gene segment. To compute clonality, the normalized Shannon entropy (Pielou evenness) of TCRB abundances was subtracted from 1. T cell density was estimated as total templates divided by the number of input cells, with the number of input cells inferred from the DNA input amount. Recon, run with its default parameters, was used to estimate overall repertoire diversity and clonality. A clonotype counted as tumor-enriched if its abundance in tumor exceeded 0.1% and was at least 32-fold higher than its abundance in normal breast. This is the immuneACCESS table as TCRdb keeps it, with only in-frame sequences that have V and J called. A part of the clones is gone; compared with another copy, unresolved V genes explain less than half, and the rest is unexplained. V, J and clone size reflect that table, while D and trimming were determined from the DNA. The sample data list roughly 40,000 clones, and roughly 69% of these were observed just once. The ten biggest clones cover 6.5% to 9% of the sample.

The study profiled bulk TCR beta-chain repertoires in matched peripheral blood, tumor and adjacent normal breast tissue taken from fewer than 20 patients with early-stage breast cancer. Before surgery, roughly 5-11 mL of whole blood was collected into EDTA tubes and then processed within 2 hours. Ficoll-Paque centrifugation in SepMate-50 tubes was used to isolate peripheral blood mononuclear cells. PBMCs were cryopreserved in around 90% FBS with around 10% DMSO in aliquots of roughly 1.8 to 4 million cells and stored in liquid nitrogen. The Qiagen AllPrep DNA/RNA Mini kit was used for genomic DNA extraction.

The chain is encoded by TRBV5-1 joined to TRBJ1-4; D gene: possibly TRBD1, on 5 matching bases. The sequencing input was blood. The sequence came from a person aged 50 to 59 with breast cancer. The CDR3 region reads CASSYGGDNEKLFF. The DNA is TGCGCCAGCAGCTACGGGGGGGATAATGAAAAACTGTTTTTT. Beyond the CDR3, the reference TRBV5-1 and TRBJ1-4 genes provide the residues; the full variable domain reads: KAGVTQTPRYLIKTRGQQVTLSCSPISGHRSVSWYQQTPGQGLQFLFEYFSETQRNKGNFPGRFSGRQFSNSRSEMNVSTLELGDSALYLCASSYGGDNEKLFFGSGTQLSVL.